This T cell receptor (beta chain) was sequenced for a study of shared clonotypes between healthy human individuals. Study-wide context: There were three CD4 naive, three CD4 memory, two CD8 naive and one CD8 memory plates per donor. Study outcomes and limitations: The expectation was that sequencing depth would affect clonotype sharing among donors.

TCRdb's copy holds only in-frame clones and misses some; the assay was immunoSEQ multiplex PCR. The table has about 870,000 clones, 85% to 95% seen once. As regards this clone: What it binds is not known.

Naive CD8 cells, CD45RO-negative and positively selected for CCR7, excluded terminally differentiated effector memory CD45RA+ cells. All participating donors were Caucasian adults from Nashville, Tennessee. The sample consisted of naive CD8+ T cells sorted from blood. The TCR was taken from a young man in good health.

The CDR3 protein is CASSHITSPSTDTQYF. The CDR3 region has the DNA TGCGCCAGCAGCCACATAACTAGCCCTAGCACAGATACGCAGTATTTT. The V call is TRBV4-1, the J call TRBJ2-3, with D possibly being TRBD2 (6 bases). Trimming removed 3 bases from V and 0 bases from J, with 13 bases in between. Germline lookup yields CDR1 MGHRA and CDR2 YSYEKL. This CDR3 has 16 residues.